The source of this T cell receptor (beta chain) is a study of blood T cell repertoires in COVID-19. For the study at large: T cells, B-cell-depleted T cells, or PBMCs supplied cDNA or gDNA.

In the authors' workflow: The assay estimated nucleated cells by amplifying reference gene primers. TCRdb keeps only in-frame clones here, not all; method: immunoSEQ multiplex PCR. D and trimming come from the DNA, and the V and J calls and clone size come from that table. The repertoire holds fewer than 300,000 clones, with roughly four fifths as singletons. Trimming cost V 7 bases and J 5 bases, with 18 bases left between them. Germline CDR1 reads LNHDA; CDR2 reads SQIVND (reference sequence). The CDR3 is made up of 15 amino acids. This clone was found a few times. Sample: PBMCs or T cells enriched from blood (not recorded which). The chain recombines TRBV19 with TRBJ1-5; maybe TRBD1 (5 bases). The sequence was obtained from a man aged 40-55 years who had been exposed to COVID-19. CDR3 sequence: CASTLGREGYQPQHF. For the CDR3, the DNA is TGTGCCAGTACCCTCGGCAGGGAGGGATATCAGCCCCAGCATTTT.